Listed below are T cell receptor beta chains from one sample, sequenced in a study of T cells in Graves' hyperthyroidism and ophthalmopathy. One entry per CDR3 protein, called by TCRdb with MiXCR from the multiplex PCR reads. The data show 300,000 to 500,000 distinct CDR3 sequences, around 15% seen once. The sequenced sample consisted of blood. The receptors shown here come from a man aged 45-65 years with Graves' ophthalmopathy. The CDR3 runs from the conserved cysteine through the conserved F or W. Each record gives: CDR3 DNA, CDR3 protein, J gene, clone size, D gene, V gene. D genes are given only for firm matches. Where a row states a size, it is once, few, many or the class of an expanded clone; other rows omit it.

CDR3 DNA: TGTGCCAGCAGCTTATTCGGGAGGGGTTCCTCTGAAGCTTTCTTT; CDR3 protein: CASSLFGRGSSEAFF; J gene: TRBJ1-1; clone size: once; D gene: .; V gene: TRBV7-2
CDR3 DNA: TGCGCCAGCAGCCAAGTTCAGGACGTCTCCTACGAGCAGTACTTC; CDR3 protein: CASSQVQDVSYEQYF; J gene: TRBJ2-7; clone size: .; D gene: .; V gene: TRBV4-1
CDR3 DNA: TGTGCCAGCACATGGGAAAGAAACACCGGGGAGCTGTTTTTT; CDR3 protein: CASTWERNTGELFF; J gene: TRBJ2-2; clone size: many; D gene: .; V gene: TRBV12-3/TRBV12-4
CDR3 DNA: TGTGCCAGCAGGAACATTGTGGGGACCTCCTACAATGAGCAGTTCTTC; CDR3 protein: CASRNIVGTSYNEQFF; J gene: TRBJ2-1; clone size: .; D gene: .; V gene: TRBV6-1
CDR3 DNA: TGCAGCGCCCTGGGGGGACAGGGGAACACCGGGGAGCTGTTTTTT; CDR3 protein: CSALGGQGNTGELFF; J gene: TRBJ2-2; clone size: few; D gene: TRBD1; V gene: TRBV29-1
CDR3 DNA: TGTGCCACCAGTGACAGAACAGGGAATTATAACTATGGCTACACCTTC; CDR3 protein: CATSDRTGNYNYGYTF; J gene: TRBJ1-2; clone size: many; D gene: .; V gene: TRBV24-1
CDR3 DNA: TGTGCCAGCAGTGACAGGGGCAATGAGCAGTTCTTC; CDR3 protein: CASSDRGNEQFF; J gene: TRBJ2-1; clone size: many; D gene: .; V gene: TRBV2
CDR3 DNA: TGTGCCAGCAGCTTTCAGGGTGATGAAAAACTGTTTTTT; CDR3 protein: CASSFQGDEKLFF; J gene: TRBJ1-4; clone size: .; D gene: .; V gene: TRBV7-8
CDR3 DNA: TGCAGTGCCATCGACCGGACGACTCCCTCCGATACGCAGTATTTT; CDR3 protein: CSAIDRTTPSDTQYF; J gene: TRBJ2-3; clone size: .; D gene: .; V gene: TRBV20-1
CDR3 DNA: TGTGCCAGCAGTTTAGCGAGGGGCACAGATACGCAGTATTTT; CDR3 protein: CASSLARGTDTQYF; J gene: TRBJ2-3; clone size: many; D gene: .; V gene: TRBV12-3/TRBV12-4
CDR3 DNA: TGCAGTGCTCTCCTTTTAGCGGCTAGCACAGATACGCAGTATTTT; CDR3 protein: CSALLLAASTDTQYF; J gene: TRBJ2-3; clone size: .; D gene: .; V gene: TRBV20-1
CDR3 DNA: TGTGCCAGCAGCTTGCTCGCATACAATGAGCAGTTCTTC; CDR3 protein: CASSLLAYNEQFF; J gene: TRBJ2-1; clone size: many; D gene: .; V gene: TRBV5-6
CDR3 DNA: TGTGCCAGCAGCCAATTTCCTCCGGGACTAGCGGGAGTAGAACAAGAGACCCAGTACTTC; CDR3 protein: CASSQFPPGLAGVEQETQYF; J gene: TRBJ2-5; clone size: many; D gene: TRBD2; V gene: TRBV7-8
CDR3 DNA: TGTGCCAGCAGCGGGACGGCCGGGGAGCTGTTTTTT; CDR3 protein: CASSGTAGELFF; J gene: TRBJ2-2; clone size: many; D gene: .; V gene: TRBV11-2
CDR3 DNA: TGTGCCGTCGCCTTCGCGGCAAGCTCCACCTACGAGCAGTACTTC; CDR3 protein: CAVAFAASSTYEQYF; J gene: TRBJ2-7; clone size: many; D gene: .; V gene: TRBV6-1
CDR3 DNA: TGCGCCAGCAGGGGACAGGTTTACGAGCAGTACTTC; CDR3 protein: CASRGQVYEQYF; J gene: TRBJ2-7; clone size: many; D gene: TRBD1; V gene: TRBV5-1
CDR3 DNA: TGTGCCAGCAGTCCCGACGGGAACACTGAAGCTTTCTTT; CDR3 protein: CASSPDGNTEAFF; J gene: TRBJ1-1; clone size: many; D gene: .; V gene: TRBV6-1
CDR3 DNA: TGTGCCACCAGCAGAGCGAAAGGCGCGAACACCGGGGAGCTGTTTTTT; CDR3 protein: CATSRAKGANTGELFF; J gene: TRBJ2-2; clone size: .; D gene: .; V gene: TRBV15
CDR3 DNA: TGTGCCAGCTCAGTCACAGTCTACGAGCAGTACTTC; CDR3 protein: CASSVTVYEQYF; J gene: TRBJ2-7; clone size: many; D gene: .; V gene: TRBV18
CDR3 DNA: TGTGCCAGCAGCTCCCCGATCCGGGAGGGAATTTACACCGGGGAGCTGTTTTTT; CDR3 protein: CASSSPIREGIYTGELFF; J gene: TRBJ2-2; clone size: many; D gene: TRBD2; V gene: TRBV7-2
CDR3 DNA: TGTGCCAGCAGCGGAGGGCGCGGCGCGGCTGGTGACACCGGGGAGCTGTTTTTT; CDR3 protein: CASSGGRGAAGDTGELFF; J gene: TRBJ2-2; clone size: .; D gene: .; V gene: TRBV9
CDR3 DNA: TGTGCCAGCAGTGGGGACAGACAAAACATTCAGTACTTC; CDR3 protein: CASSGDRQNIQYF; J gene: TRBJ2-4; clone size: many; D gene: TRBD1; V gene: TRBV2